This T cell receptor (beta chain) came from a study of OX40 agonist ivuxolimab in advanced cancers. Study findings and constraints: Averaged across samples, CD8+ T cells carried more expanded clones than CD4+ did. Circulating CD4+ and CD8+ T cells showed clonal expansion by week 6 at 0.1 to 3.0 mg/kg.

Of note for this clone: Its antigen is unidentified.

Repertoires were generated with immunoSEQ multiplex PCR, while TCRdb's copy carries only in-frame clones and drops some. The data hold roughly 25,000 clones, with around nine tenths observed a single time. Trimming took 3 bases from V and 3 from J, leaving 11 bases between them. Germline V gene sequence: CDR1 MNHNS, CDR2 SASEGT. The CDR3 extends over 15 amino acids. The rearrangement uses TRBV6-1 and TRBJ1-4; maybe TRBD1 (6 bases). The receptor was isolated from an adult with an advanced solid tumor such as melanoma, head and neck, liver or kidney cancer. This material consisted of CD4+ or CD8+ T cells sorted from blood, taken in a trial of the OX40 agonist ivuxolimab. As DNA, the CDR3 is TGTGCCAGCAGTGAGGCCAGGGGATCTAATGAAAAACTGTTTTTT. This encodes CASSEARGSNEKLFF.